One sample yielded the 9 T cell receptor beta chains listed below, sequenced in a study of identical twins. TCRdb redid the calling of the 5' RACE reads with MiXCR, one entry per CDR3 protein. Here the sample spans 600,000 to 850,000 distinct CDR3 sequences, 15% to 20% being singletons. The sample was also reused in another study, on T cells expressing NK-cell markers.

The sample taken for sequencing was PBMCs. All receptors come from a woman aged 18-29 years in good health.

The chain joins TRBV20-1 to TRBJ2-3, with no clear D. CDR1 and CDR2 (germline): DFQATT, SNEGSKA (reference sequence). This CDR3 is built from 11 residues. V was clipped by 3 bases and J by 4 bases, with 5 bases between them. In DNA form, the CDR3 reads TGCAGTGCTAGGGACGCAGATACGCAGTATTTT. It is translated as CSARDADTQYF.

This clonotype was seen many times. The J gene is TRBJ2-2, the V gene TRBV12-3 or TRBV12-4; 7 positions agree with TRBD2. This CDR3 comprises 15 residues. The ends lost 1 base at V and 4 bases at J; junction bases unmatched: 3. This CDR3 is CASSLGGRGTGELFF. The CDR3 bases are TGTGCCAGCAGTTTAGGGGGGAGGGGCACCGGGGAGCTGTTTTTT.

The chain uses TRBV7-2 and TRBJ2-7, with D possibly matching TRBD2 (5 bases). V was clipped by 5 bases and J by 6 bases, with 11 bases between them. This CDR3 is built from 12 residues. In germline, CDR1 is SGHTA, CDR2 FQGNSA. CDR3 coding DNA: TGTGCCAGCAGCCAGCTAAGCGGCGAGCAGTACTTC. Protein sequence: CASSQLSGEQYF.

The CDR3 region is CASSRLRAGSSYEQYF. The DNA for the CDR3 is TGTGCCAGCAGTCGCCTGAGGGCGGGAAGCTCCTACGAGCAGTACTTC. The genes are TRBV7-2 and TRBJ2-7; D is possibly TRBD2 (6 bases). The CDR3 spans 16 residues. CDR1 is SGHTA and CDR2 is FQGNSA in the germline V gene. V gave up 6 bases and J gave up 0 bases, with 18 bases separating them. The whole variable domain, filled in from reference TRBV7-2 and TRBJ2-7, reads GAGVSQSPSNKVTEKGKDVELRCDPISGHTALYWYRQSLGQGLEFLIYFQGNSAPDKSGLPSDRFSAERTGGSVSTLTIQRTQQEDSAVYLCASSRLRAGSSYEQYFGPGTRLTVT.

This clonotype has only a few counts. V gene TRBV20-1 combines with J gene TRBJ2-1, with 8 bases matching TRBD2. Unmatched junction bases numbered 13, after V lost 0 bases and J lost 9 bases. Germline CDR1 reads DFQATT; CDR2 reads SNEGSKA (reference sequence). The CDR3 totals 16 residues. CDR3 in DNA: TGCAGTGCTAGAGATCTGGGGACTAGAGTCGGTCGTGAGCAGTTCTTC. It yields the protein CSARDLGTRVGREQFF.

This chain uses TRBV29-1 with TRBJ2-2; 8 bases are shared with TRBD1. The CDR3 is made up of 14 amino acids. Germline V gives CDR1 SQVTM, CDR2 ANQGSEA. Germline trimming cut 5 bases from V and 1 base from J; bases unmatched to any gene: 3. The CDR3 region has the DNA TGCAGCGTTCGGACAGGGCGGAACACCGGGGAGCTGTTTTTT. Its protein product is CSVRTGRNTGELFF.

CDR3 protein: CASSSHPNWGQGTEAFF. CDR3 sequence (DNA): TGTGCCAGCAGCTCTCATCCCAACTGGGGCCAGGGGACTGAAGCTTTCTTT. V gene TRBV5-5 combines with J gene TRBJ1-1; a possible D gene is TRBD1 (6 bases). This CDR3 has 17 residues. Germline CDR1 SGHKS, CDR2 YYEKEE (reference sequence). The germline V and J ends were trimmed by 3 bases and 5 bases, with 23 bases remaining between them.

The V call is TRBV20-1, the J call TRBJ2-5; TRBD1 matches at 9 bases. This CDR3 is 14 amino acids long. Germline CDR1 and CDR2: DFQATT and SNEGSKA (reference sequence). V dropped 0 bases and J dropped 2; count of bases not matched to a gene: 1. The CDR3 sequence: CSARETGGQETQYF. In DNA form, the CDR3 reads TGCAGTGCTAGAGAGACAGGGGGACAAGAGACCCAGTACTTC.

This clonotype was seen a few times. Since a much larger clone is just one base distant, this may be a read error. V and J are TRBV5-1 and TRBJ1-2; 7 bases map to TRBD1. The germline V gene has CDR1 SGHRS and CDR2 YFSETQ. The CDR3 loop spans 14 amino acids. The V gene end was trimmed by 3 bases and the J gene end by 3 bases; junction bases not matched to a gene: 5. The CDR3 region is CASSYTGTDYGYTF. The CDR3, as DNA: TGCGCCAGCAGCTATACCGGGACAGACTATGGCTACACCTTC.